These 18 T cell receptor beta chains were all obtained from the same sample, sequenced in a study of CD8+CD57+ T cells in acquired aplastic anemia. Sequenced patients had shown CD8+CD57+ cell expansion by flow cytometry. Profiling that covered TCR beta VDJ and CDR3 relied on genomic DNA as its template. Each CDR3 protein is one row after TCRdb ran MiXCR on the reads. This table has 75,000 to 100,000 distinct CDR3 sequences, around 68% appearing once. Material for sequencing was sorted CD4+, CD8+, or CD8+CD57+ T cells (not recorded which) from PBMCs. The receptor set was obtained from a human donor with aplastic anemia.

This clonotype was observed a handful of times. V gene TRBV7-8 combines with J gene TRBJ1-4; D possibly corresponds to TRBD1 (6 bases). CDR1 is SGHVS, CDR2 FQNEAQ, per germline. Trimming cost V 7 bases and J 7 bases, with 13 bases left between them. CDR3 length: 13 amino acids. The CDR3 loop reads CASTQGGAEKLFF. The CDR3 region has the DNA TGTGCCAGCACGCAAGGGGGGGCTGAAAAACTGTTTTTT.

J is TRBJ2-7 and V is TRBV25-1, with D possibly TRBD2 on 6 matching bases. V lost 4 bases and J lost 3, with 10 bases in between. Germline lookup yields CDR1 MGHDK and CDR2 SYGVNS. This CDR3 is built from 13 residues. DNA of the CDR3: TGTGCCAGCAGTGTGGCGGGGAGCTACGAGCAGTACTTC. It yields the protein CASSVAGSYEQYF.

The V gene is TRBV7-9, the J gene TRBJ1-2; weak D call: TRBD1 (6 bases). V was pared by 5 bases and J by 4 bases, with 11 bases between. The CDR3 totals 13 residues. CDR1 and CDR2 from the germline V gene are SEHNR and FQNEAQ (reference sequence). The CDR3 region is CASSPRGIYGYTF. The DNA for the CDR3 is TGTGCCAGCAGCCCCAGGGGAATCTATGGCTACACCTTC.

This CDR3 reads CASMGVGDSQTYNEQFF. The CDR3 DNA reads as TGTGCCAGTATGGGGGTGGGAGACAGCCAGACATACAATGAGCAGTTCTTC. V gene TRBV19 combines with J gene TRBJ2-1; D possibly uses TRBD1 or TRBD2 (5 bases each). V lost 7 bases, J lost 4 bases, and 23 bases lay in between. The germline gives CDR1 LNHDA, CDR2 SQIVND (reference sequence). The CDR3 loop spans 17 amino acids.

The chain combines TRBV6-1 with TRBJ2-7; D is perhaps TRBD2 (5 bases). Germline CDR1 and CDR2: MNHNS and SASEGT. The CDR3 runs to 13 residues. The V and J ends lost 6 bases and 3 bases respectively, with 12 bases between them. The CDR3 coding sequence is TGTGCCAGCAGGAGGACTGACTTCTACGAGCAGTACTTC. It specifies CASRRTDFYEQYF.

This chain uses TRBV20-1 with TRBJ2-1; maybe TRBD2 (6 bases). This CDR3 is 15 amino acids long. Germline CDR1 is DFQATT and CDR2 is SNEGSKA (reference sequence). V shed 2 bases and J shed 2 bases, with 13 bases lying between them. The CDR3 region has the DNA TGCAGTGCTAGACACAGCGGGTCGGCCTACAATGAGCAGTTCTTC. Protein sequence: CSARHSGSAYNEQFF.

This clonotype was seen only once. CDR3 sequence: CASSAGGTGGARANSPLHF. DNA for the CDR3: TGCGCCAGCAGTGCCGGAGGGACAGGGGGCGCGAGAGCTAATTCACCCCTCCACTTT. This rearrangement joins TRBV10-1 to TRBJ1-6, with TRBD1 matching over 12 bases. Per the germline V gene, CDR1 is WNHNN and CDR2 is SYGVQD (reference sequence). The J segment lost 6 bases and the V segment lost 4 bases, leaving 13 bases of the junction unmatched. This CDR3 region has 19 residues.

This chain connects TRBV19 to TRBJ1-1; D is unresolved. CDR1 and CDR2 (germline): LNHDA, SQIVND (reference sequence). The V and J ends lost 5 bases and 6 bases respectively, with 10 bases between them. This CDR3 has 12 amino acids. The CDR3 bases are TGTGCCAGTAGTGAGATAAGGGCTGAAGCTTTCTTT. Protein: CASSEIRAEAFF.

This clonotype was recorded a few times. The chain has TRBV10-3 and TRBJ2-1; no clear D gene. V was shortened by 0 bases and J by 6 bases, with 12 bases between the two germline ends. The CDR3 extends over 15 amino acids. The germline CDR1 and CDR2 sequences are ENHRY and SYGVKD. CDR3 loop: CAISESVGLSNEQFF. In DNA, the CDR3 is TGTGCCATCAGTGAGTCTGTTGGGTTGAGCAATGAGCAGTTCTTC.

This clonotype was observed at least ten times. Written as DNA, the CDR3 is TGTGCCAGTAGTATAGCTCTCGAGGTGTTCTTC. Translated, it gives CASSIALEVFF. The J gene is TRBJ2-1, the V gene TRBV19; no firm D call. Deletions cut 1 base from V and 15 bases from J, with 10 bases between. The CDR3 runs to 11 residues. Germline lookup yields CDR1 LNHDA and CDR2 SQIVND (reference sequence).

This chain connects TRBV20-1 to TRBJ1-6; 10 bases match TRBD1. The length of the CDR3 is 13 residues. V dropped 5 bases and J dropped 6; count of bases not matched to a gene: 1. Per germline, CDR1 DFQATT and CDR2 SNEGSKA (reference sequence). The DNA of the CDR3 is TGCAGTGCTGACAGGGGGCCTAATTCACCCCTCCACTTT. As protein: CSADRGPNSPLHF.

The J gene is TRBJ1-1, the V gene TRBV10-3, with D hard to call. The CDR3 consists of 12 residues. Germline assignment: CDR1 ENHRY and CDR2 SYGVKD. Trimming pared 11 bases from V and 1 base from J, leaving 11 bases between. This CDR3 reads CASPRPNTEAFF. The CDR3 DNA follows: TGTGCCTCACCCCGGCCGAACACTGAAGCTTTCTTT.

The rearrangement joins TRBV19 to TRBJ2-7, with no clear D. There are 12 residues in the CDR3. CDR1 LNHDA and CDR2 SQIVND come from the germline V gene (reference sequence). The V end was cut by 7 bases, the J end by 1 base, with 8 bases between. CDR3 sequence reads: CASIGESYEQYF. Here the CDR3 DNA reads TGTGCCAGTATTGGTGAGTCCTACGAGCAGTACTTC.

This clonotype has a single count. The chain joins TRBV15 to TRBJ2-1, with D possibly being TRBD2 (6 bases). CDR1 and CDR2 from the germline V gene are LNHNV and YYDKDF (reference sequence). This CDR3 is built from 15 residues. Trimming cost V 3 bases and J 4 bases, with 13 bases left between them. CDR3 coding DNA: TGTGCCACCAGCAGCCGGGACTCCTCGTACAATGAGCAGTTCTTC. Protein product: CATSSRDSSYNEQFF.

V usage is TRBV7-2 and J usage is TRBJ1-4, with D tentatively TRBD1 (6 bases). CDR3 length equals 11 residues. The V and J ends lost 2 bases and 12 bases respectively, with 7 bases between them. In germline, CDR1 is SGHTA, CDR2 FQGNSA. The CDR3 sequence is CASSLTGQLFF. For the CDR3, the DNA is TGTGCCAGCAGCTTAACAGGGCAACTGTTTTTT.

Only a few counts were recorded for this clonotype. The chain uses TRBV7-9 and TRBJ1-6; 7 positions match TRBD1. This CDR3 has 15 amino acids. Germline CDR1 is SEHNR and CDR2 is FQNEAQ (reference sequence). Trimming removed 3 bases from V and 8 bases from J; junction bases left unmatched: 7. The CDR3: CASSFGQDRDSPLHF. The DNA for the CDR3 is TGTGCCAGCAGCTTCGGACAGGACCGCGATTCACCCCTCCACTTT.

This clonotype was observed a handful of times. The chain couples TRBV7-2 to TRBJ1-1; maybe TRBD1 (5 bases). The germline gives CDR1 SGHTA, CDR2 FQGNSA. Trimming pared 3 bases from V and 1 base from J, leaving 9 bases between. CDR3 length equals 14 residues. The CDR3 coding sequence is TGTGCCAGCAGCTTGGGACGGTGGAACACTGAAGCTTTCTTT. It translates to CASSLGRWNTEAFF.

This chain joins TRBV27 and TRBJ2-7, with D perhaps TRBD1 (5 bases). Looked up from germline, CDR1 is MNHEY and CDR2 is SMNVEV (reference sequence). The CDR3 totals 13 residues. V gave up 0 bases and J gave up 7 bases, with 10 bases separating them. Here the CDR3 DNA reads TGTGCCAGCAGTTTATCGACAGCCGAAGAGCAGTACTTC. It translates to CASSLSTAEEQYF.